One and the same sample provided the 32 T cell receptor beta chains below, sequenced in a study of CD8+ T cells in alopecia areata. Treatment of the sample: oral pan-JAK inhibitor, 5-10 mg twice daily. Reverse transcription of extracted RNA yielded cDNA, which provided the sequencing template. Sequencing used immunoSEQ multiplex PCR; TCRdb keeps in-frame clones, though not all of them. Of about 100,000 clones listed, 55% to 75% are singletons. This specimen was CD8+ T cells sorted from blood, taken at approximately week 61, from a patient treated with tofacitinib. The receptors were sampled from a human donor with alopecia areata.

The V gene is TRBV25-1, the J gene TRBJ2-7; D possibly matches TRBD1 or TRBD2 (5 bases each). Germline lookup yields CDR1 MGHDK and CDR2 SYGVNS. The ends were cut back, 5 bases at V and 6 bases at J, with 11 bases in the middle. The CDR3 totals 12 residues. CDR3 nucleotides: TGTGCCAGCAGTCCGGGACCTCTCGAGCAGTACTTC. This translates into CASSPGPLEQYF.

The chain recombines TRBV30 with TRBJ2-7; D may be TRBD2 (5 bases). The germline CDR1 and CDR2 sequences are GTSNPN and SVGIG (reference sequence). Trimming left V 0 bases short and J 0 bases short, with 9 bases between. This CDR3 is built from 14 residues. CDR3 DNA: TGTGCCTGGAGTGTCCGGGAAGGCTCCTACGAGCAGTACTTC. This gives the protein CAWSVREGSYEQYF.

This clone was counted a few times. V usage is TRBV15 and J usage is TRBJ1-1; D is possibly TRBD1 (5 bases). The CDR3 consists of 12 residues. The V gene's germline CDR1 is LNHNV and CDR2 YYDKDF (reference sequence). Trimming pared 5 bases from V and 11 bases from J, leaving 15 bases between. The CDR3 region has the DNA TGTGCCACCAGCCCCCGGGAGGGGTTCGCTTTCTTT. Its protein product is CATSPREGFAFF.

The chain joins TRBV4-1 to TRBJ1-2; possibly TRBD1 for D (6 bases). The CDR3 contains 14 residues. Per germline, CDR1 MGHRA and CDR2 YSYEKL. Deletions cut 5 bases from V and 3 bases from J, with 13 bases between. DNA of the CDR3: TGCGCCAGCAGCTCACCCTACAGGGACTATGGCTACACCTTC. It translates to CASSSPYRDYGYTF.

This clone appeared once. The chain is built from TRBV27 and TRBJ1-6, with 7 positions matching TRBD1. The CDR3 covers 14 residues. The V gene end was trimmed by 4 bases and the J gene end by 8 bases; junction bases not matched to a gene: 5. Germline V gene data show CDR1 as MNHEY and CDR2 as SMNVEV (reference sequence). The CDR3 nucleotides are TGTGCCAGCAGTTATGCGACAGGGTATTCACCCCTCCACTTT. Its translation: CASSYATGYSPLHF.

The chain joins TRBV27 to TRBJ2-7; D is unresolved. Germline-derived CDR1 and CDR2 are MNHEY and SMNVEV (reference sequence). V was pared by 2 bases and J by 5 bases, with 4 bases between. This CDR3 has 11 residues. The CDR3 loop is CASSLGNEQYF. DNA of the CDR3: TGTGCCAGCAGTTTAGGGAACGAGCAGTACTTC.

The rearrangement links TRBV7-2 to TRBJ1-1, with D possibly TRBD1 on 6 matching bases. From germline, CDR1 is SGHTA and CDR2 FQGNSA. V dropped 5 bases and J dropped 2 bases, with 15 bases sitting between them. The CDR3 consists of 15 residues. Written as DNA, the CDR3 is TGTGCCAGCAGCCAGACAGGCCGGATTAACACTGAAGCTTTCTTT. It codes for CASSQTGRINTEAFF.

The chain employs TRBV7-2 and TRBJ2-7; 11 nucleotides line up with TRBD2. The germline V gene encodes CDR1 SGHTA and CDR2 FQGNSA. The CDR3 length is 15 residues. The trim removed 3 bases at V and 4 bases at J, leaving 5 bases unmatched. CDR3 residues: CASSFNSGGAYEQYF. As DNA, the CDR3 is TGTGCCAGCAGCTTTAATAGCGGGGGGGCATACGAGCAGTACTTC.

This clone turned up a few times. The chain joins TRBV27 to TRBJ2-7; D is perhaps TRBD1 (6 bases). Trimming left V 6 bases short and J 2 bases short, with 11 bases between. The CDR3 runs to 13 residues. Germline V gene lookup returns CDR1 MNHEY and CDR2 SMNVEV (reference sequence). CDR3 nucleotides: TGTGCCAGCAGCGGGACACCAACCTACGAGCAGTACTTC. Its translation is CASSGTPTYEQYF.

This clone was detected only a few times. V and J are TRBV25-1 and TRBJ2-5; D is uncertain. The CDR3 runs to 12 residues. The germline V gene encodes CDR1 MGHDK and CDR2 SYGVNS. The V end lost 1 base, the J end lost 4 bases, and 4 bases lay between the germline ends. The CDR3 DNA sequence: TGTGCCAGCAGTGAATGGGGAGAGACCCAGTACTTC. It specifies CASSEWGETQYF. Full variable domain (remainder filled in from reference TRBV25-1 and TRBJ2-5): EADIYQTPRYLVIGTGKKITLECSQTMGHDKMYWYQQDPGMELHLIHYSYGVNSTEKGDLSSESTVSRIRTEHFPLTLESARPSHTSQYLCASSEWGETQYFGPGTRLLVL.

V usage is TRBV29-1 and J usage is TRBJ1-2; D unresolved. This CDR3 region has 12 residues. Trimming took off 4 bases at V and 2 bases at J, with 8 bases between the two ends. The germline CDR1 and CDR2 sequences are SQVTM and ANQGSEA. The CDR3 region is CSVVVENYGYTF. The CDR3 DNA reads TGCAGCGTTGTGGTGGAAAACTATGGCTACACCTTC.

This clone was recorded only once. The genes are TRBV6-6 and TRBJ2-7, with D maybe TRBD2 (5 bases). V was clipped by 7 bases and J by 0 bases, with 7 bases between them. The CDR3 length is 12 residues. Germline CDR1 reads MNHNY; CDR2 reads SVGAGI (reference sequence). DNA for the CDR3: TGTGCCAGCAACGGACTCTCCTACGAGCAGTACTTC. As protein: CASNGLSYEQYF.

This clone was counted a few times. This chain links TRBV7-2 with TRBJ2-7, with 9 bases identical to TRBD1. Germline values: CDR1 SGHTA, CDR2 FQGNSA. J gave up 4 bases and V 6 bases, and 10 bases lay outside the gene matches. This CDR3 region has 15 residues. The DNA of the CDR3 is TGTGCCAGCAGTATCGCCGGGACAGGGAGGTACGAGCAGTACTTC. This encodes CASSIAGTGRYEQYF.

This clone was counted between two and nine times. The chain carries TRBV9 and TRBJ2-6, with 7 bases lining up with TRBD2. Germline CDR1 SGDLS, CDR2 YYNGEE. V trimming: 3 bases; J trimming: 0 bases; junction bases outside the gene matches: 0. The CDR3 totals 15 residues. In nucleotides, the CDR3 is TGTGCCAGCAGCGGGACTAGCTCTGGGGCCAACGTCCTGACTTTC. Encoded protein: CASSGTSSGANVLTF. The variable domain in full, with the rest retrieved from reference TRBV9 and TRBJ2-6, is DSGVTQTPKHLITATGQRVTLRCSPRSGDLSVYWYQQSLDQGLQFLIQYYNGEERAKGNILERFSAQQFPDLHSELNLSSLELGDSALYFCASSGTSSGANVLTFGAGSRLTVL.

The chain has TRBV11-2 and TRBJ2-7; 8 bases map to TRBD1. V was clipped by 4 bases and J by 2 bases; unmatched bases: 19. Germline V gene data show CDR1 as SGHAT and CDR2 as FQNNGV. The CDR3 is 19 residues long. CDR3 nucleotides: TGTGCCAGCAGCTCCCTACCTGCAGGGGGCAAGTCCGACGCCTACGAGCAGTACTTC. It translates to CASSSLPAGGKSDAYEQYF.

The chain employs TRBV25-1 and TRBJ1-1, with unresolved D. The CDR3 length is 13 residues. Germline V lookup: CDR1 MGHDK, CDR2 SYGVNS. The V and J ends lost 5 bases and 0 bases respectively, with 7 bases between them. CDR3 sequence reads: CASSYNMNTEAFF. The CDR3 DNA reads TGTGCCAGCAGTTATAACATGAACACTGAAGCTTTCTTT.

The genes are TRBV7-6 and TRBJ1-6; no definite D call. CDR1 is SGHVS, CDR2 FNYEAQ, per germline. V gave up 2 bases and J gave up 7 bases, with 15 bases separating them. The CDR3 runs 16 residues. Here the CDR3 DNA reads TGTGCCAGCAGCTTAAAGCGGGGAACAGCGAATTCACCCCTCCACTTT. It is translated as CASSLKRGTANSPLHF.

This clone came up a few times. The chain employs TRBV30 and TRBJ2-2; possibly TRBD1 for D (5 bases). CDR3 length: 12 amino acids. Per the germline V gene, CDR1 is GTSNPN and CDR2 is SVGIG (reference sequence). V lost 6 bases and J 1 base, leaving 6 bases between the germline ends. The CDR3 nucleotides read TGTGCCTGTACAGGGAACACCGGGGAGCTGTTTTTT. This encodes CACTGNTGELFF.

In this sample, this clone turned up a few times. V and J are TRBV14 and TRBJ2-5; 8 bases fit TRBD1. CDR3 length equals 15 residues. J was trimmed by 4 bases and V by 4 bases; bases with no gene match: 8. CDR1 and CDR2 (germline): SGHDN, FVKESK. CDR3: CASSLRRGQRETQYF. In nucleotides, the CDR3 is TGTGCCAGCAGCCTCCGCAGGGGGCAGAGAGAGACCCAGTACTTC.

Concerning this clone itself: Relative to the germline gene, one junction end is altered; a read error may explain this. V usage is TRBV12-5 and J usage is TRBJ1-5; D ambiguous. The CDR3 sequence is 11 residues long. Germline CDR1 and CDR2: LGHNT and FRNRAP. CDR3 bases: TGTGCTAGTGGTCCCCCTCAGGCCCAGCATTTT. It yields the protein CASGPPQAQHF.

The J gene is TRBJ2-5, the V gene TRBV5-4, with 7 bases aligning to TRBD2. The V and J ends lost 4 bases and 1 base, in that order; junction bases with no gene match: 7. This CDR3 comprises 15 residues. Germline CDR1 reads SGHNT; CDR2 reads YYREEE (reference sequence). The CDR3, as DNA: TGTGCCAGCAGCACCCCCGGGGGGACCCAAGAGACCCAGTACTTC. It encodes CASSTPGGTQETQYF.

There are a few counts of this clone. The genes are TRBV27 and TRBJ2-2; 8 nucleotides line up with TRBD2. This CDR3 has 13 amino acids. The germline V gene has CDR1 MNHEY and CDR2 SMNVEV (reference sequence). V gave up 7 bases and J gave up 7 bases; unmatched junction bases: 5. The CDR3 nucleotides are TGTGCCAGCACTAGCGGGTGGATCGGGGAGCTGTTTTTT. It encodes CASTSGWIGELFF.

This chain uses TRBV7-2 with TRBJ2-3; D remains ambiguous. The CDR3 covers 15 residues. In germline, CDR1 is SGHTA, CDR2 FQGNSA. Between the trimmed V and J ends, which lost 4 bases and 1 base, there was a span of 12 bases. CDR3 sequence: CASSSESEGTDTQYF. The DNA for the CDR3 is TGTGCCAGCAGCTCCGAGAGTGAAGGCACAGATACGCAGTATTTT.

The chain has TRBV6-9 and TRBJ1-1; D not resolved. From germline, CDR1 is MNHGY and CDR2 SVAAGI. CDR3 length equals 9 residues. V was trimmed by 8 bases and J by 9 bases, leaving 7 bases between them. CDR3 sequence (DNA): TGTGCCAGCGGGTGGAAAGCTTTCTTT. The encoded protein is CASGWKAFF.

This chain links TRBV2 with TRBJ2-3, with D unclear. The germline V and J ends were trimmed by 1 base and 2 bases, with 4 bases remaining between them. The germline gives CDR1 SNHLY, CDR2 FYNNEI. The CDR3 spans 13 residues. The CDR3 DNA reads TGTGCCAGCAGTGAAGAGCTCACAGATACGCAGTATTTT. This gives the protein CASSEELTDTQYF.

In nucleotides, the CDR3 is TGTGCCAGCAGTGATCCGTTTTTGGGGACACAGGGGGATACGCAGTATTTT. Translated: CASSDPFLGTQGDTQYF. This sequence joins TRBV25-1 and TRBJ2-3; 7 bases align to TRBD1. The length of the CDR3 is 17 residues. CDR1 and CDR2 from the germline V gene are MGHDK and SYGVNS. J lost 6 bases, V lost 3 bases, and 15 bases had no gene match. Combining the CDR3 with reference TRBV25-1 and TRBJ2-3 gives the whole variable domain EADIYQTPRYLVIGTGKKITLECSQTMGHDKMYWYQQDPGMELHLIHYSYGVNSTEKGDLSSESTVSRIRTEHFPLTLESARPSHTSQYLCASSDPFLGTQGDTQYFGPGTRLTVL.

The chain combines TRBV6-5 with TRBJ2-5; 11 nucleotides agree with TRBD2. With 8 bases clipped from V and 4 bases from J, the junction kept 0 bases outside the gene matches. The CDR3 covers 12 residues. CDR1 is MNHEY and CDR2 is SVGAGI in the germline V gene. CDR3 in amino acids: CASGTSGETQYF. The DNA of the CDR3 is TGTGCCAGCGGGACTAGCGGAGAGACCCAGTACTTC.

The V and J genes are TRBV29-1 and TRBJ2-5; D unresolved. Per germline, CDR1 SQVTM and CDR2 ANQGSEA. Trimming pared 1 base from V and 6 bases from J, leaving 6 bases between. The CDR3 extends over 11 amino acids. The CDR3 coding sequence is TGCAGCGTTGAAGTCCAGCAGACCCAGTACTTC. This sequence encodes CSVEVQQTQYF. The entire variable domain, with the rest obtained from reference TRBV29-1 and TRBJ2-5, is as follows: SAVISQKPSRDICQRGTSLTIQCQVDSQVTMMFWYRQQPGQSLTLIATANQGSEATYESGFVIDKFPISRPNLTFSTLTVSNMSPEDSSIYLCSVEVQQTQYFGPGTRLLVL.

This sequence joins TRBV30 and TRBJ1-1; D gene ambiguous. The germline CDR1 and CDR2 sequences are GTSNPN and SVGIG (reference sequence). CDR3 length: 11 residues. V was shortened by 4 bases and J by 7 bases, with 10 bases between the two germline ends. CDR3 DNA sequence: TGTGCCTGGACAGCGGGAGTTGAAGCTTTCTTT. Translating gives CAWTAGVEAFF.

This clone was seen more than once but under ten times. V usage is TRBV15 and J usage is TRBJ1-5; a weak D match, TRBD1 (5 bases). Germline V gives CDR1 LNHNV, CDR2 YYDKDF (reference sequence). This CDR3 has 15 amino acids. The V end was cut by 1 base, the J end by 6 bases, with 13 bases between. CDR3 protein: CATSRVDRERQPQHF. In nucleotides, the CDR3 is TGTGCCACCAGCAGAGTCGACAGAGAGCGTCAGCCCCAGCATTTT.

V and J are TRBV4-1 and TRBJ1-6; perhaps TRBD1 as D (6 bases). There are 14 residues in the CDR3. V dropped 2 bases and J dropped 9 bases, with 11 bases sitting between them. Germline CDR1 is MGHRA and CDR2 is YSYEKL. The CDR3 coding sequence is TGCGCCAGCAGCCAAATAGGGGGATCTTCACCCCTCCACTTT. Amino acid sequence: CASSQIGGSSPLHF.

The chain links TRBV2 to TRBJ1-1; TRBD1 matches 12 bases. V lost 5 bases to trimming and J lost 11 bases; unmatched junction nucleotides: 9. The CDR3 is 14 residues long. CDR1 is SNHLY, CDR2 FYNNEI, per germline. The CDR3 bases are TGTGCCAGCAGTAGCCGGGACAGGGGGCTGGGGGCTTTCTTT. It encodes CASSSRDRGLGAFF.